The sample holds many counts of the clone carrying this TCR beta chain. Its antigen remains unidentified. The data belong to a study of early T cells in non-severe SARS-CoV-2 infection. For the study at large: RNA in bulk from unsorted whole blood was sequenced, and chains were unpaired. Whole-study findings and limits: VDJdb matching skewed toward anti-spike CD8 responses, missing private and CD4 specificities.

Each cDNA molecule carried a unique molecular identifier. TCRdb recomputed calls from the 5' RACE reads with MiXCR, one row per CDR3 protein. The table shows about 49,000 distinct CDR3 sequences, with approximately 12% occurring only once. Germline loops: CDR1 WSHSY, CDR2 SAAADI. Trimming stripped 2 bases from V and 5 bases from J, with 13 bases between. This CDR3 has 16 residues. Sample: whole blood. The rearrangement links TRBV10-2 to TRBJ1-6, with D perhaps matching TRBD1 (6 bases). This TCR came from an adult who was a healthcare worker with PCR-confirmed SARS-CoV-2 infection or an uninfected control (not recorded which). DNA for the CDR3: TGCGCCAGCAGTGAGAGAGTCGGGACAAATAATTCACCCCTCCACTTT. Encoded protein: CASSERVGTNNSPLHF.